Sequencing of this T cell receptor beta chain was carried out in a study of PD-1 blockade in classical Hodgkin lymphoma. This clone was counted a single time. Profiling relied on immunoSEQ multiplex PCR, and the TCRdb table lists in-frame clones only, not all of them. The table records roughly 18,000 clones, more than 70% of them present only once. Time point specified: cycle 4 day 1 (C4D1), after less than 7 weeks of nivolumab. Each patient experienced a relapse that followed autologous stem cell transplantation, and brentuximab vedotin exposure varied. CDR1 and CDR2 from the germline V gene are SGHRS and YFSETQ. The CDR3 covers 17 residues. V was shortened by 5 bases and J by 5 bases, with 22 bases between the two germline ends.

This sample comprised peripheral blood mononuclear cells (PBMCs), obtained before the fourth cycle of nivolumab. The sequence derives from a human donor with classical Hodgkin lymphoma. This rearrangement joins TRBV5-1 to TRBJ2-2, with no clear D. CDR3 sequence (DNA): TGCGCCAGCAGGAAGGTTAGCACCACAATTCAGACCGGGGAGCTGTTTTTT. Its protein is CASRKVSTTIQTGELFF.